Described below is a single T cell receptor beta chain sequence and its context. Original processing notes: From reference gene primer amplification, estimates of nucleated cell counts were derived. The table came from immunoSEQ multiplex PCR; TCRdb's copy has only in-frame clones and leaves some out. V and J calls and clone size are given by that table; D and trimming were obtained from the DNA. The sample yields about 140,000 clones, roughly 80% seen once. The sample belongs to a study of blood T cell repertoires in COVID-19. The wider study: From T cells, B-cell-depleted T cells, or PBMCs came the material, which was cDNA or gDNA.

The CDR3 sequence is 12 residues long. Trimming cost V 2 bases and J 8 bases, with 7 bases left between them. Participant-given clinical history determined each cohort assignment. The chain carries TRBV12-3 or TRBV12-4 and TRBJ1-3; D not certain. This TCR derives from a man in his forties with acute COVID-19. The specimen was PBMCs or T cells enriched from blood (not recorded which). The CDR3 region is CASSLSPDTIYF. CDR3 sequence (DNA): TGTGCCAGCAGTTTAAGCCCCGACACCATATATTTT.